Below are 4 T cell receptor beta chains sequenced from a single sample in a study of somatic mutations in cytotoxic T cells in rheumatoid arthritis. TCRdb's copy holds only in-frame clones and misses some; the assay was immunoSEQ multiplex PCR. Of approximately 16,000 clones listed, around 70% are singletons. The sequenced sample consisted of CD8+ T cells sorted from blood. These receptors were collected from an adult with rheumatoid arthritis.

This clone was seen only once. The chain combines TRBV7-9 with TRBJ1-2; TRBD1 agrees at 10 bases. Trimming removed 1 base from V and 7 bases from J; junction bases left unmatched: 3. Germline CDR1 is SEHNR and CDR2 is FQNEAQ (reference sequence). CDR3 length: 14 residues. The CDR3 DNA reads TGTGCCAGCAGCTTAGGGGGGACAGGGGTTGGCTACACCTTC. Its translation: CASSLGGTGVGYTF.

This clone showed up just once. CDR3 sequence: CASMMTENTGELFF. The DNA for the CDR3 is TGTGCCAGCATGATGACAGAGAACACCGGGGAGCTGTTTTTT. The chain uses TRBV5-4 and TRBJ2-2, with D possibly matching TRBD1 (5 bases). Per germline, CDR1 SGHNT and CDR2 YYREEE (reference sequence). The V and J ends lost 6 bases and 1 base respectively, with 10 bases between them. The CDR3 contains 14 residues.

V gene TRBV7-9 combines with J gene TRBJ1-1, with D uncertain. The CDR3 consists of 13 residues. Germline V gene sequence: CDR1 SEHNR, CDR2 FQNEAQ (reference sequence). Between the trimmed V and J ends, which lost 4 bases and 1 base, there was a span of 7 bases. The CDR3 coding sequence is TGTGCCAGCAGCTCTCGGGAGAACACTGAAGCTTTCTTT. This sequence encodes CASSSRENTEAFF.

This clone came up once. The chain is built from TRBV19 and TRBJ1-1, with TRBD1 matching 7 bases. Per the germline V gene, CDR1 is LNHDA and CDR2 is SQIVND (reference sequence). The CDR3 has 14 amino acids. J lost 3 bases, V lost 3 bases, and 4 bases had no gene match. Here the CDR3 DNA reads TGTGCCAGTAGTATCGGGACAGATTACACTGAAGCTTTCTTT. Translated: CASSIGTDYTEAFF.